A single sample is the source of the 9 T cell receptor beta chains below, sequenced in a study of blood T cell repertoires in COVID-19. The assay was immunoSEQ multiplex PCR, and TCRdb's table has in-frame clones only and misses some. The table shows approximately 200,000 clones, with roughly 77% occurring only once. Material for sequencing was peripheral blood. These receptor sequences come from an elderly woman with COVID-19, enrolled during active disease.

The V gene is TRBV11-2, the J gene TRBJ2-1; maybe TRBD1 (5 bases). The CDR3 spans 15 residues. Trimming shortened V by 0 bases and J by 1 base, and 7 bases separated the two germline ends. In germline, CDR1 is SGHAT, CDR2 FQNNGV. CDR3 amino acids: CASSLDTGSYNEQFF. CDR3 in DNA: TGTGCCAGCAGCTTAGATACAGGTTCCTACAATGAGCAGTTCTTC. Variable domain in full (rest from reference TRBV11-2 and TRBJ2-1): EAGVAQSPRYKIIEKRQSVAFWCNPISGHATLYWYQQILGQGPKLLIQFQNNGVVDDSQLPKDRFSAERLKGVDSTLKIQPAKLEDSAVYLCASSLDTGSYNEQFFGPGTRLTVL.

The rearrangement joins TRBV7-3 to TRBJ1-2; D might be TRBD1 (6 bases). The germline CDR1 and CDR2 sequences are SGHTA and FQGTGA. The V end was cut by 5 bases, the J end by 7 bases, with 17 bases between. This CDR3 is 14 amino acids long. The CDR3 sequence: CASSRVHRVPGYTF. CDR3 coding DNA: TGTGCCAGCAGCCGGGTCCACAGGGTTCCTGGCTACACCTTC.

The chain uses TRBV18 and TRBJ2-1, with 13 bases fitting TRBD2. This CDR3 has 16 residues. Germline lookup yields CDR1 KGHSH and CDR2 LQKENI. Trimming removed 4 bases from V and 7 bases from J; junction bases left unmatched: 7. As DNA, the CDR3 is TGTGCCAGCTCACTTAGGACTAGCGGGAGTCGGAATGAGCAGTTCTTC. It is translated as CASSLRTSGSRNEQFF.

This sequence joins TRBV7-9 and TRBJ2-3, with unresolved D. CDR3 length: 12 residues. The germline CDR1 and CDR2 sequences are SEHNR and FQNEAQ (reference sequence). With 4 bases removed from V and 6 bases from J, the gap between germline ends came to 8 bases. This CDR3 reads CASSYAGDTQYF. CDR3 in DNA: TGTGCCAGCAGCTATGCCGGGGATACGCAGTATTTT.

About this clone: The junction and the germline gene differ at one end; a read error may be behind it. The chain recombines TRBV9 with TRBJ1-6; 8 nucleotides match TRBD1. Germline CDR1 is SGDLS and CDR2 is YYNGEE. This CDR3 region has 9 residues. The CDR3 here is CATTMGQDF. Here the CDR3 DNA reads TGTGCCACGACGATGGGACAGGACTTT.

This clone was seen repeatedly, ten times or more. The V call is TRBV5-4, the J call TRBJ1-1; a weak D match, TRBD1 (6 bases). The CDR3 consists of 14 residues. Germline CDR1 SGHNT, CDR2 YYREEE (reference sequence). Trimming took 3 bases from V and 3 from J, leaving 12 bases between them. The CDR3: CASSWGGGDTEAFF. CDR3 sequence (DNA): TGTGCCAGCAGCTGGGGAGGGGGGGACACTGAAGCTTTCTTT.

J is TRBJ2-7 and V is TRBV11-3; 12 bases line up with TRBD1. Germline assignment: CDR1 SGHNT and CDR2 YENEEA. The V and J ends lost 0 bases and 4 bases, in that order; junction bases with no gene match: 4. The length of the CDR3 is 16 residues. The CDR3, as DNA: TGTGCCAGCAGCTTAGACCGGGACAGGGGGCGGTACGAGCAGTACTTC. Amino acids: CASSLDRDRGRYEQYF. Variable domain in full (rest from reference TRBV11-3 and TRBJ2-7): EAGVVQSPRYKIIEKKQPVAFWCNPISGHNTLYWYLQNLGQGPELLIRYENEEAVDDSQLPKDRFSAERLKGVDSTLKIQPAELGDSAVYLCASSLDRDRGRYEQYFGPGTRLTVT.

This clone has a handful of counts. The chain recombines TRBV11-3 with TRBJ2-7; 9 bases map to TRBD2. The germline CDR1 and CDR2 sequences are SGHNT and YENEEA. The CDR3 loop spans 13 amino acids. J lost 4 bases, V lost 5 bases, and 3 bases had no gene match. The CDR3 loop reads CASSGSGSYEQYF. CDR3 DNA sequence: TGTGCCAGCAGCGGTAGCGGGAGTTACGAGCAGTACTTC. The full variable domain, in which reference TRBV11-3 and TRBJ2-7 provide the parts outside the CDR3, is EAGVVQSPRYKIIEKKQPVAFWCNPISGHNTLYWYLQNLGQGPELLIRYENEEAVDDSQLPKDRFSAERLKGVDSTLKIQPAELGDSAVYLCASSGSGSYEQYFGPGTRLTVT.

CDR3 in amino acids: CATSVLSGSTDTQYF. The CDR3 bases are TGTGCCACCAGTGTTCTGAGCGGTAGCACAGATACGCAGTATTTT. V gene TRBV24-1 combines with J gene TRBJ2-3; tentatively, D is TRBD2 (5 bases). V was cut by 5 bases and J by 0 bases, with 11 bases left in between. This CDR3 region has 15 residues. CDR1 KGHDR and CDR2 SFDVKD come from the germline V gene.